This TCR beta chain was sequenced for a study of siplizumab effects on memory and regulatory T cells. Findings of the study overall: It seemed that naive T cells were more diverse than memory cells and were major contributors to the alloresponse. Naive or memory phenotype assignment was not possible for roughly 80-96% of proliferating CD4+ or CD8+ clones. Proof of suppressive function in proliferating Tregs from siplizumab cultures was not established.

This clone was counted a single time. The target antigen is unknown. Unstimulated naive, memory, effector memory and TEMRA subsets were also sequenced, drawn from a few donor pairs. The repertoire was sequenced with immunoSEQ multiplex PCR; TCRdb's copy has only in-frame clones and lacks some. The table includes tens of thousands of clones, nearly 98% detected once. The CDR3 sequence is 15 residues long. The germline V and J ends were trimmed by 0 bases and 6 bases, with 14 bases remaining between them. Germline V lookup: CDR1 MGHRA, CDR2 YSYEKL. This receptor was taken from a human donor in good health. Input material: naive CD4+ T cells sorted from blood. The rearrangement joins TRBV4-1 to TRBJ1-2; D gene ambiguous. CDR3 region: CASSQDPADPHGYTF. Here the CDR3 DNA reads TGCGCCAGCAGCCAAGACCCGGCAGACCCTCATGGCTACACCTTC.